Presented here are 15 T cell receptor beta chains from one specimen sequenced in a study of blood T cell repertoires in COVID-19. Using immunoSEQ multiplex PCR, the repertoire was profiled, and TCRdb retains in-frame clones only, with some absent. The sample yields approximately 260,000 clones, around 80% seen once. The sequencing input was PBMCs or T cells enriched from blood (not recorded which). Receptors originate from a man aged 25-45 years with acute COVID-19.

Details on this clone: A junction end diverges from the germline sequence, so it may reflect a read error. The chain uses TRBV5-1 and TRBJ2-5; tentatively, D is TRBD2 (6 bases). CDR3 length: 13 residues. CDR1 and CDR2 from the germline V gene are SGHRS and YFSETQ. CDR3 sequence (DNA): TGTGCCACCCACGGAGGGTGGGGGGAGACCCAGTACTTC. Its translation: CATHGGWGETQYF.

V is TRBV18 and J is TRBJ2-5; possible D gene TRBD1, 5 bases. Per germline, CDR1 KGHSH and CDR2 LQKENI. The CDR3 covers 14 residues. The V and J ends lost 1 base and 6 bases respectively, with 12 bases between them. CDR3 bases: TGTGCCAGCTCACCACGGCAGGGTAAAAAGACCCAGTACTTC. Translating gives CASSPRQGKKTQYF. Supplemented by reference TRBV18 and TRBJ2-5, the full variable domain reads NAGVMQNPRHLVRRRGQEARLRCSPMKGHSHVYWYRQLPEEGLKFMVYLQKENIIDESGMPKERFSAEFPKEGPSILRIQQVVRGDSAAYFCASSPRQGKKTQYFGPGTRLLVL.

The chain joins TRBV14 to TRBJ1-2, with 9 bases lining up with TRBD1. Trimming cost V 4 bases and J 5 bases; bases outside gene matches: 14. Germline CDR1 SGHDN, CDR2 FVKESK. This CDR3 spans 17 amino acids. In DNA form, the CDR3 reads TGTGCCAGCAGCCGGGGGACAGGGATTTCTTTCCGATATGGCTACACCTTC. It yields the protein CASSRGTGISFRYGYTF. Drawing the rest from reference TRBV14 and TRBJ1-2, the complete variable domain is EAGVTQFPSHSVIEKGQTVTLRCDPISGHDNLYWYRRVMGKEIKFLLHFVKESKQDESGMPNNRFLAERTGGTYSTLKVQPAELEDSGVYFCASSRGTGISFRYGYTFGSGTRLTVV.

This rearrangement joins TRBV19 to TRBJ2-1, with 7 bases that match TRBD2. J was trimmed by 16 bases and V by 1 base; bases with no gene match: 4. CDR3 size: 11 residues. Germline CDR1 is LNHDA and CDR2 is SQIVND (reference sequence). The CDR3 DNA follows: TGTGCCAGTAGTATAGGAACTAGCGTTTTCTTC. Its translation is CASSIGTSVFF.

This clone showed up just a few times. The chain employs TRBV5-4 and TRBJ1-2, with D perhaps TRBD1 (5 bases). Between the trimmed V and J ends, which lost 0 bases and 6 bases, there was a span of 6 bases. Germline loops: CDR1 SGHNT, CDR2 YYREEE (reference sequence). The CDR3 is 12 amino acids. The CDR3 nucleotides are TGTGCCAGCAGCTTGGAACAGGATGGCTACACCTTC. Translation: CASSLEQDGYTF.

CDR3 protein: CASRAERASGEYNEQFF. The CDR3, as DNA: TGTGCCAGCAGGGCGGAGAGGGCTAGCGGGGAATACAATGAGCAGTTCTTC. The J gene is TRBJ2-1, the V gene TRBV4-2, with TRBD2 identical over 9 bases. The CDR3 runs 17 residues. J was trimmed by 4 bases and V by 6 bases; bases with no gene match: 13. The germline V gene encodes CDR1 LGHNA and CDR2 YNFKEQ.

V and J are TRBV18 and TRBJ1-5; TRBD1 aligns across 8 bases. The V segment lost 4 bases and the J segment 7 bases; nucleotides outside the gene matches: 6. The CDR3 is 14 amino acids. Germline loops: CDR1 KGHSH, CDR2 LQKENI. CDR3 DNA: TGTGCCAGCTCACTCAAGACAGGGGACCAGCCCCAGCATTTT. It encodes CASSLKTGDQPQHF.

The rearrangement joins TRBV4-1 to TRBJ1-2; TRBD1 matches at 7 bases. Germline CDR1 reads MGHRA; CDR2 reads YSYEKL. V lost 4 bases to trimming and J lost 6 bases; unmatched junction nucleotides: 11. This CDR3 contains 15 residues. CDR3 in amino acids: CASSLDRARGNGYTF. CDR3 in DNA: TGCGCCAGCAGCCTCGACAGGGCGCGAGGCAATGGCTACACCTTC.

V gene TRBV9 combines with J gene TRBJ1-6; a possible D gene is TRBD1 (5 bases). Trimming removed 3 bases from V and 7 bases from J, with 20 bases in between. The CDR3 runs to 17 residues. Germline V gives CDR1 SGDLS, CDR2 YYNGEE. CDR3 sequence (DNA): TGTGCCAGCAGCGCCTTTGGGAGGGGCGGAGGGAATTCACCCCTCCACTTT. This sequence encodes CASSAFGRGGGNSPLHF.

The V call is TRBV24-1, the J call TRBJ2-1; TRBD1 matches at 9 bases. Germline values: CDR1 KGHDR, CDR2 SFDVKD. This CDR3 contains 18 residues. V gave up 4 bases and J gave up 2 bases; unmatched junction bases: 11. Here the CDR3 DNA reads TGTGCCACCAGTGAGTTTGCCGGGACAGGGAAGCCCTACAATGAGCAGTTCTTC. Its translation is CATSEFAGTGKPYNEQFF.

This chain joins TRBV24-1 and TRBJ2-1; 9 positions match TRBD1. The CDR3 runs 15 residues. From germline, CDR1 is KGHDR and CDR2 SFDVKD. V was clipped by 3 bases and J by 13 bases; unmatched bases: 12. This chain's CDR3 is CATSDRTGAKGSQFF. Written as DNA, the CDR3 is TGTGCCACCAGTGATAGGACAGGGGCAAAGGGGAGTCAGTTCTTC.

The genes are TRBV18 and TRBJ1-1; 10 nucleotides agree with TRBD1. The V gene end was trimmed by 6 bases and the J gene end by 3 bases; junction bases not matched to a gene: 7. CDR3 length: 15 residues. Germline V gene lookup returns CDR1 KGHSH and CDR2 LQKENI. CDR3 loop: CASSLLGTGDTEAFF. The DNA for the CDR3 is TGTGCCAGCTCCCTACTTGGGACAGGGGACACTGAAGCTTTCTTT.

The chain is built from TRBV19 and TRBJ1-1; 9 bases are a match to TRBD1. Germline assignment: CDR1 LNHDA and CDR2 SQIVND (reference sequence). The CDR3 contains 17 residues. V gave up 3 bases and J gave up 1 base; unmatched junction bases: 9. The CDR3 coding sequence is TGTGCCAGTAGTATTGATCCCCCGACAGGGGGGAACACTGAAGCTTTCTTT. Protein sequence: CASSIDPPTGGNTEAFF.

This sequence joins TRBV5-1 and TRBJ1-5; D is unresolved. The germline V and J ends were trimmed by 4 bases and 1 base, with 12 bases remaining between them. This CDR3 contains 15 residues. Germline loops: CDR1 SGHRS, CDR2 YFSETQ. The chain's CDR3 is CASSTSGSSNQPQHF. The DNA of the CDR3 is TGCGCCAGCAGCACCTCGGGGTCGAGCAATCAGCCCCAGCATTTT.

The chain links TRBV10-2 to TRBJ2-2; TRBD2 matches 9 bases. Germline CDR1 is WSHSY and CDR2 is SAAADI. This CDR3 comprises 16 residues. J was trimmed by 2 bases and V by 6 bases; bases with no gene match: 7. The CDR3 loop is CASRISSGTNTGELFF. CDR3 coding DNA: TGCGCCAGCAGGATATCTAGCGGGACTAACACCGGGGAGCTGTTTTTT.